This T cell receptor beta chain was identified during a study of graft-versus-host responses after intestinal transplantation. In the study overall: Transplant recipients had multivisceral, liver-intestinal, or isolated intestinal grafts. General observations from the study: High graft-versus-host to host-versus-graft clonal ratios were seen in allografts of patients with graft-donor T cell macrochimerism. Early declines in HvG clones that occurred post-transplant were associated with peak circulating GvH clone levels. Marrow from the recipient contained GvH clones, some of which had appeared first in ileum or blood.

Assay: immunoSEQ multiplex PCR; the TCRdb copy retains only in-frame clones and omits some. The sample gives approximately 100,000 clones, more than 85% of which show up once; 1.2% is in the top ten. Note on this clone: The antigen is unknown.

V lost 3 bases, J lost 8 bases, and 19 bases lay in between. CDR3 length: 15 residues. Germline V CDR1 and CDR2: SGHDN, FVKESK. The receptor comes from a human donor who received an intestinal transplant. V and J are TRBV14 and TRBJ1-2; D might be TRBD1 (5 bases). This specimen was unstimulated CD8+ T cells sorted from spleen or lymph node cells, taken before intestinal transplant. The CDR3 sequence is CASSQTAGTDLGYTF. The CDR3 DNA follows: TGTGCCAGCAGCCAGACGGCCGGGACCGACCTCGGCTACACCTTC. Based on the CDR3 plus reference TRBV14 and TRBJ1-2, the full variable domain is EAGVTQFPSHSVIEKGQTVTLRCDPISGHDNLYWYRRVMGKEIKFLLHFVKESKQDESGMPNNRFLAERTGGTYSTLKVQPAELEDSGVYFCASSQTAGTDLGYTFGSGTRLTVV.